The 2 T cell receptor beta chains below were found in one sample sequenced in a study of shared clonotypes between healthy human individuals (dated by TCRdb to the early 2020s). Libraries were made using the immunoSEQ multiplex PCR assay. What TCRdb holds here is the immuneACCESS table cut down to in-frame rearrangements. Part of the clones is not present; checked against another copy, under half of the missing clones reflect an unresolved V gene, and the others are unexplained. The sample table holds approximately 500,000 clones, of which over 75% were seen once. The leading ten clones occupy 9.5% to 15% of the sample. What was sequenced was PBMCs. These receptors all come from a woman aged 40 to 50 in good health. Some clones in this sample may be carry-over from other donors' samples.

In its sample, this clone was seen a few times. The genes are TRBV5-4 and TRBJ2-5; perhaps TRBD2 as D (7 bases). Germline V lookup: CDR1 SGHNT, CDR2 YYREEE (reference sequence). V lost 8 bases, J lost 2 bases, and 13 bases lay in between. This CDR3 is built from 13 residues. DNA of the CDR3: TGTGCCAGTAGGGGGGGGGCACAAGAGACCCAGTACTTC. Its protein product is CASRGGAQETQYF.

This clone appeared once. The chain has TRBV7-3 and TRBJ2-1; 9 bases line up with TRBD1. The germline V gene encodes CDR1 SGHTA and CDR2 FQGTGA. V was clipped by 5 bases and J by 4 bases; unmatched bases: 6. The CDR3 contains 15 residues. CDR3 region: CASSPGQGPYNEQFF. The CDR3, as DNA: TGTGCCAGCAGCCCGGGACAGGGTCCTTACAATGAGCAGTTCTTC.